The 18 T cell receptor beta chains below come from one sample, sequenced in a study of cytomegalovirus exposure and HLA in healthy donors. The PCR contained 60 Vbeta and 13 Jbeta primers. Produced via immunoSEQ multiplex PCR; TCRdb's table is partial and in-frame only. The data show over 50,000 clones, more than 80% seen once. The sequenced material came from PBMCs. The receptors stem from a man aged 30 to 39 in good health and CMV-seropositive.

This clone came up once. The genes are TRBV5-1 and TRBJ2-1, with 8 bases that match TRBD2. There are 17 residues in the CDR3. With V trimmed by 2 bases and J by 0 bases, 7 bases remained unmatched. CDR1 and CDR2 (germline): SGHRS, YFSETQ. The CDR3 bases are TGCGCCAGCAGCTTATTACTAGCGGCTAGCTCCTACAATGAGCAGTTCTTC. Amino acid sequence: CASSLLLAASSYNEQFF.

This clone has just a few counts. The V call is TRBV18, the J call TRBJ1-5; TRBD1 matches 7 bases. From germline, CDR1 is KGHSH and CDR2 LQKENI. This CDR3 region has 16 residues. V was clipped by 2 bases and J by 2 bases; unmatched bases: 6. CDR3 bases: TGTGCCAGCTCACCAGGGACAGCTCGGGGCAATCAGCCCCAGCATTTT. This gives the protein CASSPGTARGNQPQHF.

The J gene is TRBJ1-1, the V gene TRBV7-2; no clear D. The CDR3 length is 13 residues. Germline values: CDR1 SGHTA, CDR2 FQGNSA. V lost 6 bases and J 0 bases, leaving 8 bases between the germline ends. The CDR3 loop reads CASRRVVNTEAFF. The DNA of the CDR3 is TGTGCCAGCAGGAGGGTGGTGAACACTGAAGCTTTCTTT.

This CDR3 is CASSLVSSGGSYEQYF. The CDR3 bases are TGCGCCAGCAGCTTGGTTTCTAGCGGGGGTTCCTACGAGCAGTACTTC. The rearrangement links TRBV5-1 to TRBJ2-5; the match to TRBD2 covers 10 bases. The J call may be incorrect, as the DNA end agrees better with TRBJ2-7. The CDR3 has 16 amino acids. CDR1 and CDR2 from the germline V gene are SGHRS and YFSETQ.

This rearrangement joins TRBV27 to TRBJ2-1; tentative D call: TRBD2 (6 bases). CDR1 MNHEY and CDR2 SMNVEV come from the germline V gene (reference sequence). V lost 6 bases, J lost 4 bases, and 16 bases lay in between. This CDR3 is 15 amino acids long. CDR3 in DNA: TGTGCCAGCAGCCCTTTCGGGAGCCAGTACAATGAGCAGTTCTTC. Amino acid sequence: CASSPFGSQYNEQFF.

This clone was counted a few times. The chain couples TRBV20-1 to TRBJ2-7, with D unresolved. Germline lookup yields CDR1 DFQATT and CDR2 SNEGSKA (reference sequence). V was clipped by 7 bases and J by 0 bases, with 7 bases between them. This CDR3 comprises 11 residues. CDR3 sequence: CSGLSSYEQYF. The CDR3 DNA sequence: TGCAGTGGACTCAGCTCCTACGAGCAGTACTTC.

V and J are TRBV9 and TRBJ1-2, with D possibly TRBD1 on 6 matching bases. Trimming cost V 0 bases and J 10 bases, with 13 bases left between them. The CDR3 totals 13 residues. Germline CDR1 SGDLS, CDR2 YYNGEE. This chain's CDR3 is CASSVVEGHFYTF. Written as DNA, the CDR3 is TGTGCCAGCAGCGTAGTCGAGGGACACTTCTACACCTTC.

The rearrangement links TRBV28 to TRBJ1-1; no firm D call. The germline V gene has CDR1 MDHEN and CDR2 SYDVKM. The V and J ends lost 1 base and 3 bases respectively, with 3 bases between them. The CDR3 spans 12 residues. Written as DNA, the CDR3 is TGTGCCAGCAGTTTATCGGACACTGAAGCTTTCTTT. It encodes CASSLSDTEAFF.

This clone was observed once. V gene TRBV25-1 combines with J gene TRBJ2-2; TRBD1 agrees at 9 bases. CDR3 length: 16 residues. In germline, CDR1 is MGHDK, CDR2 SYGVNS. Germline trimming cut 4 bases from V and 4 bases from J; bases unmatched to any gene: 7. The CDR3 protein is CASSGIQGATTGELFF. In DNA, the CDR3 is TGTGCCAGCAGTGGAATACAGGGGGCAACCACCGGGGAGCTGTTTTTT.

The chain joins TRBV2 to TRBJ1-2, with D perhaps TRBD1 (5 bases). V was shortened by 6 bases and J by 0 bases, with 11 bases between the two germline ends. The CDR3 contains 14 residues. Germline V gene data show CDR1 as SNHLY and CDR2 as FYNNEI. CDR3 DNA sequence: TGTGCCAGCAGAACAGGTCTTTCTAACTATGGCTACACCTTC. Protein sequence: CASRTGLSNYGYTF.

V and J are TRBV30 and TRBJ2-7; D gene unclear. V dropped 0 bases and J dropped 5 bases, with 5 bases sitting between them. The germline CDR1 and CDR2 sequences are GTSNPN and SVGIG (reference sequence). This CDR3 has 11 amino acids. CDR3 DNA sequence: TGTGCCTGGAGTGTACTGGACGAGCAGTACTTC. Translating gives CAWSVLDEQYF. The full variable domain, with the rest looked up from reference TRBV30 and TRBJ2-7, is SQTIHQWPATLVQPVGSPLSLECTVEGTSNPNLYWYRQAAGRGLQLLFYSVGIGQISSEVPQNLSASRPQDRQFILSSKKLLLSDSGFYLCAWSVLDEQYFGPGTRLTVT.

CDR3 DNA sequence: TGTGCCAACGGACAGGGCACAACTGGGGCCAACGTCCTGACTTTC. Translation: CANGQGTTGANVLTF. The chain joins TRBV6-1 to TRBJ2-6, with TRBD1 matching over 8 bases. Germline V CDR1 and CDR2: MNHNS, SASEGT. V was pared by 10 bases and J by 2 bases, with 7 bases of the junction left unmatched. There are 15 residues in the CDR3.

The CDR3 protein is CASSLFTGTGNTGELFF. DNA for the CDR3: TGCGCCAGCAGCTTGTTCACCGGGACAGGGAACACCGGGGAGCTGTTTTTT. V is TRBV5-1 and J is TRBJ2-2, with 8 nucleotides matching TRBD1. The V segment lost 1 base and the J segment 1 base; nucleotides outside the gene matches: 6. This CDR3 has 17 residues. CDR1 SGHRS and CDR2 YFSETQ come from the germline V gene.

The chain carries TRBV10-3 and TRBJ2-7, with a weak D call TRBD2 (5 bases). CDR1 and CDR2 from the germline V gene are ENHRY and SYGVKD. Trimming left V 2 bases short and J 0 bases short, with 11 bases between. CDR3 size: 15 residues. In DNA, the CDR3 is TGTGCCATCAGTGAGCCTGGCGGGCCCTCCTACGAGCAGTACTTC. Translating it yields CAISEPGGPSYEQYF.

The chain couples TRBV14 to TRBJ1-2, with D perhaps matching TRBD1 (6 bases). This CDR3 comprises 13 residues. Germline V gene lookup returns CDR1 SGHDN and CDR2 FVKESK. Trimming shortened V by 4 bases and J by 2 bases, and 8 bases separated the two germline ends. The CDR3 coding sequence is TGTGCCAGCAGCCTTGACAGGAACTATGGCTACACCTTC. Translation gives CASSLDRNYGYTF.

CDR3 DNA: TGCGCCAGCAGTTTTGGCGACAGGGCCCTTGGAAACACCATATATTTT. Encoded protein: CASSFGDRALGNTIYF. The chain couples TRBV5-1 to TRBJ1-3; 7 bases map to TRBD1. CDR3 length: 16 amino acids. J was trimmed by 3 bases and V by 5 bases; bases with no gene match: 11. The germline CDR1 and CDR2 sequences are SGHRS and YFSETQ.

This chain links TRBV9 with TRBJ2-2; TRBD2 matches at 11 bases. CDR3 length equals 15 residues. V lost 0 bases and J lost 5; bases outside the gene matches: 0. CDR1 is SGDLS and CDR2 is YYNGEE in the germline V gene. Here the CDR3 reads CASSVGLAGTGELFF. The CDR3 nucleotides read TGTGCCAGCAGCGTAGGACTAGCGGGAACCGGGGAGCTGTTTTTT. The full variable domain, rest sourced from reference TRBV9 and TRBJ2-2, is DSGVTQTPKHLITATGQRVTLRCSPRSGDLSVYWYQQSLDQGLQFLIQYYNGEERAKGNILERFSAQQFPDLHSELNLSSLELGDSALYFCASSVGLAGTGELFFGEGSRLTVL.

Only a few counts were recorded for this clone. The V gene is TRBV4-3, the J gene TRBJ2-1; TRBD2 agrees at 9 bases. Germline loops: CDR1 LGHNA, CDR2 YSLEER. Germline trimming cut 0 bases from V and 8 bases from J; bases unmatched to any gene: 14. CDR3 length equals 18 residues. CDR3 nucleotides: TGCGCCAGCAGCCAAGAACCTAGCGGGGAGTTAGGGAGTCATGAGCAGTTCTTC. Translation: CASSQEPSGELGSHEQFF.